This entry lists 15 T cell receptor beta chains sequenced from one sample in a study of cytomegalovirus exposure and HLA in healthy donors. PCR primers comprised 60 Vbeta and 13 Jbeta primers. The repertoire was sequenced with immunoSEQ multiplex PCR; TCRdb's copy has only in-frame clones and lacks some. The sample has about 100,000 clones, 65% to 80% seen once; the top ten hold roughly 7%. The sample consisted of PBMCs. These receptors originate from a man aged 40-49 years in good health and CMV-seropositive.

J is TRBJ1-1 and V is TRBV6-5, with TRBD1 matching 7 bases. With 6 bases clipped from V and 3 bases from J, the junction kept 10 bases outside the gene matches. Germline CDR1 is MNHEY and CDR2 is SVGAGI. This CDR3 spans 15 amino acids. The CDR3 is CASRKTGTAHTEAFF. The CDR3, as DNA: TGTGCCAGCAGAAAGACCGGGACAGCCCACACTGAAGCTTTCTTT.

The CDR3 bases are TGTGCCATCAGGGACTCAACCTCGGGCATTCAGTACTTC. Translated, it gives CAIRDSTSGIQYF. This rearrangement joins TRBV10-3 to TRBJ2-4, with a weak D call TRBD2 (5 bases). V was cut by 6 bases and J by 9 bases, with 15 bases left in between. Germline V gene data show CDR1 as ENHRY and CDR2 as SYGVKD. CDR3 length equals 13 residues.

The chain employs TRBV7-9 and TRBJ1-2, with TRBD1 identical over 10 bases. The CDR3 runs to 14 residues. The V segment lost 5 bases and the J segment 3 bases; nucleotides outside the gene matches: 3. The germline CDR1 and CDR2 sequences are SEHNR and FQNEAQ (reference sequence). CDR3 sequence (DNA): TGTGCCAGCAGCCCCGGGACAGGGGACTATGGCTACACCTTC. This gives the protein CASSPGTGDYGYTF. Looking up the rest from reference TRBV7-9 and TRBJ1-2 gives the full variable domain: DTGVSQNPRHKITKRGQNVTFRCDPISEHNRLYWYRQTLGQGPEFLTYFQNEAQLEKSRLLSDRFSAERPKGSFSTLEIQRTEQGDSAMYLCASSPGTGDYGYTFGSGTRLTVV.

This clone was seen a handful of times. The rearrangement links TRBV7-9 to TRBJ1-5; D might be TRBD1 (5 bases). The CDR3 length is 15 residues. The V end was cut by 4 bases, the J end by 0 bases, with 10 bases between. Germline V gene data show CDR1 as SEHNR and CDR2 as FQNEAQ (reference sequence). The CDR3 protein is CASSYDSDSNQPQHF. Written as DNA, the CDR3 is TGTGCCAGCAGCTATGACAGTGATAGCAATCAGCCCCAGCATTTT.

In nucleotides, the CDR3 is TGCGCCAGCAGCTTGGCAGCTAGCGAACACTCCTACGAGCAGTACTTC. The encoded protein is CASSLAASEHSYEQYF. The gene calls are TRBV5-1 and TRBJ2-7; a possible D gene is TRBD2 (6 bases). Germline V gives CDR1 SGHRS, CDR2 YFSETQ. The ends were cut back, 0 bases at V and 0 bases at J, with 13 bases in the middle. CDR3 length: 16 residues.

This chain uses TRBV2 with TRBJ1-1, with D unclear. This CDR3 is 13 amino acids long. The V gene lost 4 bases and the J gene lost 1 base, with 7 bases spanning the gap. The V gene's germline CDR1 is SNHLY and CDR2 FYNNEI. DNA of the CDR3: TGTGCCAGCAGTGTGATGAGGAACACTGAAGCTTTCTTT. Translated: CASSVMRNTEAFF. The variable domain in full, with the rest retrieved from reference TRBV2 and TRBJ1-1, is EPEVTQTPSHQVTQMGQEVILRCVPISNHLYFYWYRQILGQKVEFLVSFYNNEISEKSEIFDDQFSVERPDGSNFTLKIRSTKLEDSAMYFCASSVMRNTEAFFGQGTRLTVV.

CDR3 in DNA: TGTGCCAGCAGCTCTAGCGGAAGGTCAGATACGCAGTATTTT. It yields the protein CASSSSGRSDTQYF. The chain uses TRBV9 and TRBJ2-3; 7 bases align to TRBD2. CDR3 length: 14 residues. The trim removed 4 bases at V and 4 bases at J, leaving 6 bases unmatched. Germline lookup yields CDR1 SGDLS and CDR2 YYNGEE. Looking up the rest from reference TRBV9 and TRBJ2-3 gives the full variable domain: DSGVTQTPKHLITATGQRVTLRCSPRSGDLSVYWYQQSLDQGLQFLIQYYNGEERAKGNILERFSAQQFPDLHSELNLSSLELGDSALYFCASSSSGRSDTQYFGPGTRLTVL.

V and J are TRBV4-1 and TRBJ2-2; D unresolved. CDR1 MGHRA and CDR2 YSYEKL come from the germline V gene. The CDR3 contains 16 residues. Trimming stripped 0 bases from V and 7 bases from J, with 15 bases between. The CDR3 coding sequence is TGCGCCAGCAGCCAAGATCCCATGCTAGTCGGCGGGGAGCTGTTTTTT. Translated: CASSQDPMLVGGELFF.

The V and J genes are TRBV5-1 and TRBJ1-2; 9 positions agree with TRBD1. From germline, CDR1 is SGHRS and CDR2 YFSETQ. The CDR3 length is 14 residues. V gave up 1 base and J gave up 2 bases; unmatched junction bases: 0. The CDR3 loop reads CASSLTGGNYGYTF. The CDR3 DNA follows: TGCGCCAGCAGCTTGACAGGGGGCAACTATGGCTACACCTTC.

This chain connects TRBV7-9 to TRBJ2-7; 7 nucleotides line up with TRBD2. V lost 4 bases and J lost 5; bases outside the gene matches: 14. This CDR3 is built from 16 residues. Germline CDR1 SEHNR, CDR2 FQNEAQ (reference sequence). CDR3 amino acids: CASSSSTRAGIHEQYF. The CDR3, as DNA: TGTGCCAGCAGCTCTTCGACTAGAGCGGGGATTCACGAGCAGTACTTC. The full variable domain, rest sourced from reference TRBV7-9 and TRBJ2-7, is DTGVSQNPRHKITKRGQNVTFRCDPISEHNRLYWYRQTLGQGPEFLTYFQNEAQLEKSRLLSDRFSAERPKGSFSTLEIQRTEQGDSAMYLCASSSSTRAGIHEQYFGPGTRLTVT.

J is TRBJ2-1 and V is TRBV25-1; 8 bases map to TRBD1. V lost 3 bases and J lost 5; bases outside the gene matches: 9. This CDR3 contains 16 residues. The germline gives CDR1 MGHDK, CDR2 SYGVNS. The CDR3 DNA sequence: TGTGCCAGCAGTGACCTACATCGACAGGGGAACAATGAGCAGTTCTTC. It yields the protein CASSDLHRQGNNEQFF.

V and J are TRBV28 and TRBJ1-1; D gene uncertain. CDR1 and CDR2 from the germline V gene are MDHEN and SYDVKM. The CDR3 runs 11 residues. Trimming took 5 bases from V and 6 from J, leaving 7 bases between them. This chain's CDR3 is CASSGLAEAFF. CDR3 coding DNA: TGTGCCAGCAGTGGGCTTGCTGAAGCTTTCTTT.

This clone was seen once. V is TRBV10-3 and J is TRBJ2-3; 12 nucleotides match TRBD2. Trimming took 0 bases from V and 3 from J; bases not matched to a gene: 7. There are 18 residues in the CDR3. The germline V gene encodes CDR1 ENHRY and CDR2 SYGVKD. CDR3 protein: CAISESGGTSGPTDTQYF. CDR3 DNA: TGTGCCATCAGTGAGTCCGGGGGGACTAGCGGGCCAACAGATACGCAGTATTTT.

The genes are TRBV11-3 and TRBJ1-1; D call uncertain. The V gene lost 0 bases and the J gene lost 1 base, with 9 bases spanning the gap. Germline CDR1 and CDR2: SGHNT and YENEEA. The CDR3 sequence is 15 residues long. For the CDR3, the DNA is TGTGCCAGCAGCTTAGAGGCCGGGAGGAACACTGAAGCTTTCTTT. It codes for CASSLEAGRNTEAFF.

V gene TRBV2 combines with J gene TRBJ2-7; D not certain. CDR1 and CDR2 from the germline V gene are SNHLY and FYNNEI. V shed 6 bases and J shed 3 bases, with 6 bases lying between them. This CDR3 has 11 amino acids. CDR3 nucleotides: TGTGCCAGCAGAGCTAGCTACGAGCAGTACTTC. Translating it yields CASRASYEQYF.